These 13 T cell receptor beta chains were all obtained from the same sample, sequenced in a study of Graves' ophthalmopathy and Graves' hyperthyroidism. CDR3 regions of TCR beta were amplified from RNA transcripts. HTBI primers were employed in first-round RT-PCR, then a second-round multiplex PCR followed. Each CDR3 protein is one row after TCRdb ran MiXCR on the multiplex PCR reads. The table lists under 350,000 distinct CDR3 sequences, under 20% of them singletons. Sequences were obtained from peripheral blood. Every receptor here comes from an adult man with Graves' ophthalmopathy.

This clonotype was recorded many times. The V call is TRBV14, the J call TRBJ1-1; D gene ambiguous. Looked up from germline, CDR1 is SGHDN and CDR2 is FVKESK. Trimming removed 2 bases from V and 1 base from J, with 11 bases in between. The CDR3 is 15 residues long. CDR3 amino acids: CASSQFVVRNTEAFF. For the CDR3, the DNA is TGTGCCAGCAGCCAATTTGTCGTAAGGAACACTGAAGCTTTCTTT.

The rearrangement uses TRBV15 and TRBJ2-5, with 12 bases matching TRBD2. The V gene's germline CDR1 is LNHNV and CDR2 YYDKDF (reference sequence). V lost 5 bases to trimming and J lost 9 bases; unmatched junction nucleotides: 4. The CDR3 is 13 residues long. In DNA form, the CDR3 reads TGTGCCACCAGCCTAGCGGGGGGGGCGGCCCAGTACTTC. This encodes CATSLAGGAAQYF.

Only a few counts were recorded for this clonotype. This sequence joins TRBV18 and TRBJ1-2; D might be TRBD1 (5 bases). Germline CDR1 KGHSH, CDR2 LQKENI. Trimming removed 2 bases at V and 5 bases at J, with 9 bases between. The length of the CDR3 is 13 residues. The CDR3 reads CASSPRAGYGYTF. In DNA, the CDR3 is TGTGCCAGCTCACCAAGGGCAGGGTATGGCTACACCTTC.

This clonotype was observed many times. The J gene is TRBJ2-2, the V gene TRBV6-2 or TRBV6-3; TRBD2 matches at 12 bases. Trimming cost V 5 bases and J 4 bases; bases outside gene matches: 2. The CDR3 has 15 amino acids. Germline loops: CDR1 MNHEY, CDR2 SVGEGT. The CDR3 here is CASSPSGGGTGELFF. The CDR3 nucleotides read TGTGCCAGCAGTCCTAGCGGGGGGGGCACCGGGGAGCTGTTTTTT.

Many counts were recorded for this clonotype. The CDR3 region has the DNA TGTGCCAGCAGTTACACAGGGGTAGGTGAGTCGGCTTTCTTT. It codes for CASSYTGVGESAFF. V usage is TRBV12-3 or TRBV12-4 and J usage is TRBJ1-1; 7 positions match TRBD1. V lost 4 bases to trimming and J lost 11 bases; unmatched junction nucleotides: 13. The CDR3 is 14 residues long.

This clonotype was observed at least ten times. The chain joins TRBV10-3 to TRBJ1-1; 7 nucleotides align to TRBD1. Germline CDR1 ENHRY, CDR2 SYGVKD. The V and J ends lost 5 bases and 3 bases, in that order; junction bases with no gene match: 3. The length of the CDR3 is 13 residues. Here the CDR3 DNA reads TGTGCCATCAGTATCGACAGGGACACTGAAGCTTTCTTT. Translating gives CAISIDRDTEAFF.

The table lists this clonotype with many counts. The gene calls are TRBV6-2 or TRBV6-3 and TRBJ1-1; TRBD1 might be the D (6 bases). Trimming took off 6 bases at V and 4 bases at J, with 18 bases between the two ends. The CDR3 length is 15 residues. The germline V gene encodes CDR1 MNHEY and CDR2 SVGEGT. Here the CDR3 reads CASRRWGASGTEAFF. CDR3 in DNA: TGTGCCAGCAGAAGATGGGGGGCGTCGGGCACTGAAGCTTTCTTT.

The chain uses TRBV7-2 and TRBJ2-5; TRBD1 might be the D (7 bases). There are 14 residues in the CDR3. Trimming cost V 3 bases and J 3 bases, with 11 bases left between them. Germline values: CDR1 SGHTA, CDR2 FQGNSA. The CDR3 region has the DNA TGTGCCAGCAGCTTCAGGGGGAGGAAAGAGACCCAGTACTTC. It translates to CASSFRGRKETQYF.

This clonotype was counted ten times or more. V usage is TRBV30 and J usage is TRBJ1-2; TRBD1 matches at 7 bases. The V gene's germline CDR1 is GTSNPN and CDR2 SVGIG (reference sequence). The CDR3 totals 15 residues. V was clipped by 6 bases and J by 2 bases; unmatched bases: 12. As DNA, the CDR3 is TGTGCCTGTACACTCGAGGGGGCGGTAAACTATGGCTACACCTTC. This codes for CACTLEGAVNYGYTF.

There are many counts of this clonotype. This chain uses TRBV12-3 or TRBV12-4 with TRBJ1-1; D ambiguous. The CDR3 is 12 amino acids. Trimming cost V 3 bases and J 11 bases, with 13 bases left between them. The CDR3 DNA reads TGTGCCAGCAGTTTTTTAGAAAGGAATGCTTTCTTT. Translation: CASSFLERNAFF.

Many counts were recorded for this clonotype. This sequence joins TRBV6-5 and TRBJ1-1, with D maybe TRBD1 (6 bases). The CDR3 spans 16 residues. The germline gives CDR1 MNHEY, CDR2 SVGAGI. V was clipped by 0 bases and J by 1 base, with 12 bases between them. CDR3 sequence reads: CASSYSSGAANTEAFF. Written as DNA, the CDR3 is TGTGCCAGCAGTTACTCTTCGGGGGCGGCGAACACTGAAGCTTTCTTT.

This clonotype came up many times. This rearrangement joins TRBV9 to TRBJ1-5; D remains ambiguous. Looked up from germline, CDR1 is SGDLS and CDR2 is YYNGEE. The germline V and J ends were trimmed by 4 bases and 2 bases, with 10 bases remaining between them. The CDR3 spans 14 residues. The CDR3 nucleotides are TGTGCCAGCAGCCAGGACGGGGGCAATCAGCCCCAGCATTTT. Its protein product is CASSQDGGNQPQHF.

In its sample, this clonotype was seen a few times. The chain combines TRBV12-3 or TRBV12-4 with TRBJ1-5; TRBD1 might be the D (5 bases). The CDR3 is 14 residues long. With 1 base removed from V and 6 bases from J, the gap between germline ends came to 10 bases. The DNA of the CDR3 is TGTGCCAGCAGTTTAGGACAGTGGGGTCAGCCCCAGCATTTT. Translation: CASSLGQWGQPQHF.